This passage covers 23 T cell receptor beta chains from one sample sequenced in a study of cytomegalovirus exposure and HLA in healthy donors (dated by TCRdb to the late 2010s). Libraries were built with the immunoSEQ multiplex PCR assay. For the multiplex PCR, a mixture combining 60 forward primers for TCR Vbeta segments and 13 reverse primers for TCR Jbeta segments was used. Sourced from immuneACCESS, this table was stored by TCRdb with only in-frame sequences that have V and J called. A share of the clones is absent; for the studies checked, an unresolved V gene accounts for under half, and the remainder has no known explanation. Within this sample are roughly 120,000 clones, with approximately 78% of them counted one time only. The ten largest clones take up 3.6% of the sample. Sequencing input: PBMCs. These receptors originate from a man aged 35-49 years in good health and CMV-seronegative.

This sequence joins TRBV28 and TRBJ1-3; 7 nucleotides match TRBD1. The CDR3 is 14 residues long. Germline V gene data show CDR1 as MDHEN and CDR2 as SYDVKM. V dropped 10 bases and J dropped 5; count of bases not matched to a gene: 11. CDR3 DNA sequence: TGTGCCACCAGATCTACAGGGGAGAGAAACACCATATATTTT. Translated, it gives CATRSTGERNTIYF.

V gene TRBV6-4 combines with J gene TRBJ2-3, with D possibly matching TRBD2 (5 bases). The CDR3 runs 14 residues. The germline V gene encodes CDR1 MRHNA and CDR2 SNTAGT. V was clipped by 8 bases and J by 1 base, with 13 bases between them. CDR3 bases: TGTGCCAGCTCCCGAGAGAGGGGCACAGATACGCAGTATTTT. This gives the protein CASSRERGTDTQYF.

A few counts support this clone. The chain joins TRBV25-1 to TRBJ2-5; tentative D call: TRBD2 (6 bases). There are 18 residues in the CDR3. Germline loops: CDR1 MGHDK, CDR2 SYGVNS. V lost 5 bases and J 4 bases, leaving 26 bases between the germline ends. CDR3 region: CASSQDRSYFGGRETQYF. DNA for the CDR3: TGTGCCAGCAGTCAGGACCGTTCGTATTTCGGGGGTCGAGAGACCCAGTACTTC. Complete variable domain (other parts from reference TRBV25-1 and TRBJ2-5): EADIYQTPRYLVIGTGKKITLECSQTMGHDKMYWYQQDPGMELHLIHYSYGVNSTEKGDLSSESTVSRIRTEHFPLTLESARPSHTSQYLCASSQDRSYFGGRETQYFGPGTRLLVL.

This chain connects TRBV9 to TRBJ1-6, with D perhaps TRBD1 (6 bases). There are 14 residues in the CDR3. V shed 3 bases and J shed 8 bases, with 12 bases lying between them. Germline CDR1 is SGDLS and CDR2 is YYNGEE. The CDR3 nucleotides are TGTGCCAGCAGCGGCCGGGACACCGATTCACCCCTCCACTTT. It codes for CASSGRDTDSPLHF. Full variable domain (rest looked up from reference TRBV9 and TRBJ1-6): DSGVTQTPKHLITATGQRVTLRCSPRSGDLSVYWYQQSLDQGLQFLIQYYNGEERAKGNILERFSAQQFPDLHSELNLSSLELGDSALYFCASSGRDTDSPLHFGNGTRLTVT.

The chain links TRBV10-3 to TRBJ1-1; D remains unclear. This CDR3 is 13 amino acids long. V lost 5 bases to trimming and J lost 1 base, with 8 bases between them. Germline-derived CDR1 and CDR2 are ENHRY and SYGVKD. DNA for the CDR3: TGTGCCATCAGTTTACAGCAGAACACTGAAGCTTTCTTT. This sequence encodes CAISLQQNTEAFF.

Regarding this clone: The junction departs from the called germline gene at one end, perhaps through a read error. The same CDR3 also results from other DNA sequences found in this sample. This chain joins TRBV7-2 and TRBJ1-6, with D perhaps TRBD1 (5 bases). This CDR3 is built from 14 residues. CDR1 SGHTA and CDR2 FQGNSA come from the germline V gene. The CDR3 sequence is CASSVDIKNSPLHF. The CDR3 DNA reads TGTGCCAGCAGCGTGGACATCAAGAATTCCCCCCTCCACTTT. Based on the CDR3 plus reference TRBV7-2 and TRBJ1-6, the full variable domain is GAGVSQSPSNKVTEKGKDVELRCDPISGHTALYWYRQSLGQGLEFLIYFQGNSAPDKSGLPSDRFSAERTGGSVSTLTIQRTQQEDSAVYLCASSVDIKNSPLHFGNGTRLTVT.

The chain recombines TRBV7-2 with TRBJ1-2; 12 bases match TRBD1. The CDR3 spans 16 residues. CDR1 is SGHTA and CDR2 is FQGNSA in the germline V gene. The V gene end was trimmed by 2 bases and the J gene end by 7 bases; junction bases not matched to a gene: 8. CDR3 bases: TGTGCCAGCAGCTTAAATCCGGGACAGGGGGCAGGTGGCTACACCTTC. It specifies CASSLNPGQGAGGYTF.

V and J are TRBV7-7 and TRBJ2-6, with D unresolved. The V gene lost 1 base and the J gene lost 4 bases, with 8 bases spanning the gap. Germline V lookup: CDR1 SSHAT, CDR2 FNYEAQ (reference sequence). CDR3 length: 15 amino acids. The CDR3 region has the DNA TGTGCCAGCAGCTTAGACTCTTCCGGGGCCAACGTCCTGACTTTC. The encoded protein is CASSLDSSGANVLTF.

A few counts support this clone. CDR3 bases: TGTGCCACCAGCAGAGATTTAGGGGCGGATGATGGCTACACCTTC. Its protein is CATSRDLGADDGYTF. The rearrangement joins TRBV15 to TRBJ1-2, with D possibly matching TRBD1 (5 bases). V was shortened by 0 bases and J by 6 bases, with 14 bases between the two germline ends. The V gene's germline CDR1 is LNHNV and CDR2 YYDKDF (reference sequence). The CDR3 is 15 residues long. The full variable domain, in which reference TRBV15 and TRBJ1-2 provide the parts outside the CDR3, is DAMVIQNPRYQVTQFGKPVTLSCSQTLNHNVMYWYQQKSSQAPKLLFHYYDKDFNNEADTPDNFQSRRPNTSFCFLDIRSPGLGDTAMYLCATSRDLGADDGYTFGSGTRLTVV.

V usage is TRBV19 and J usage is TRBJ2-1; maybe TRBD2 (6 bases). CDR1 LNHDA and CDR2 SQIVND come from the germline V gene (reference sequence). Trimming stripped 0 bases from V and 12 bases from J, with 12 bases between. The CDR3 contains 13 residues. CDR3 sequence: CASSIDLTTRQFF. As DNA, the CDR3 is TGTGCCAGTAGTATAGATCTTACGACTAGGCAGTTCTTC.

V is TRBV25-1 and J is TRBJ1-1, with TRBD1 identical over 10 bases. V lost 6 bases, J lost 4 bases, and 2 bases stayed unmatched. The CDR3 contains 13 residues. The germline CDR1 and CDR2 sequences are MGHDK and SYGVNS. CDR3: CASRDRGSTEAFF. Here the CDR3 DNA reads TGTGCCAGCAGGGACAGGGGGAGCACTGAAGCTTTCTTT.

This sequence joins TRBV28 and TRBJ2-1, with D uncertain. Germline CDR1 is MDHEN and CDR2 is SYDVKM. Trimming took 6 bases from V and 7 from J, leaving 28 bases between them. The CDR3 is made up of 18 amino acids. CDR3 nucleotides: TGTGCCAGCAGCCTAGGAACACGTTGGGTGGCCGGTTTGAATGAGCAGTTCTTC. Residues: CASSLGTRWVAGLNEQFF. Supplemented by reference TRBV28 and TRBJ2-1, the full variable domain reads DVKVTQSSRYLVKRTGEKVFLECVQDMDHENMFWYRQDPGLGLRLIYFSYDVKMKEKGDIPEGYSVSREKKERFSLILESASTNQTSMYLCASSLGTRWVAGLNEQFFGPGTRLTVL.

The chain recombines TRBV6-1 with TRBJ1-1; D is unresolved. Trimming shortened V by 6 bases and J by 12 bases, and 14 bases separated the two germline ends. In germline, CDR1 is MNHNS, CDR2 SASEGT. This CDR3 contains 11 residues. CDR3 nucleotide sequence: TGTGCCAGCAGCTGGCCCCCTCGTACTTTCTTT. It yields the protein CASSWPPRTFF.

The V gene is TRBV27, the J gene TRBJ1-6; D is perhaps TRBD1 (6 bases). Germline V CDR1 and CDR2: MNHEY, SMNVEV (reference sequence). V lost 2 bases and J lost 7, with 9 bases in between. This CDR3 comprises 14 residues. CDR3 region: CASSLGGQNSPLHF. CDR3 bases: TGTGCCAGCAGTTTAGGAGGACAGAATTCACCCCTCCACTTT.

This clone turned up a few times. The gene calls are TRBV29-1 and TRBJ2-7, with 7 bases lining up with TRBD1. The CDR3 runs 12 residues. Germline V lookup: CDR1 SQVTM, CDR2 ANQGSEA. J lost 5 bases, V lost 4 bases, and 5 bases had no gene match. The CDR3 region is CSVVGTVNEQYF. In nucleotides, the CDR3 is TGCAGCGTTGTGGGGACAGTCAACGAGCAGTACTTC.

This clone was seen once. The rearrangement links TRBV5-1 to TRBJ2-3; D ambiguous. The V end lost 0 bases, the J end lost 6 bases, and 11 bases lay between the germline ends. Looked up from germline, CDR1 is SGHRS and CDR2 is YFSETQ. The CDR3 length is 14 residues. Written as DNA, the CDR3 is TGCGCCAGCAGCTTGGGACACAGTCAGGATACGCAGTATTTT. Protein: CASSLGHSQDTQYF.

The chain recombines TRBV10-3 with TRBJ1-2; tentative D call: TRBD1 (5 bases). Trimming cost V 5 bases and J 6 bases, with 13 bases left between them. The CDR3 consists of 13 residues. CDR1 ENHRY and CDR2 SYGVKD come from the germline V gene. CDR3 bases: TGTGCCATCAGTACCCCCGGAGGGGATGGCTACACCTTC. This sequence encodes CAISTPGGDGYTF.

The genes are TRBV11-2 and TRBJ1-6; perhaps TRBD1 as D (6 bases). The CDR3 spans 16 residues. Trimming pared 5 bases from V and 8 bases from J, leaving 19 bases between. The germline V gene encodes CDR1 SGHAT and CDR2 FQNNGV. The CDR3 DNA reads TGTGCCAGCAGCGTTAGATCGGGTCCAGGGGATTCACCCCTCCACTTT. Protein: CASSVRSGPGDSPLHF.

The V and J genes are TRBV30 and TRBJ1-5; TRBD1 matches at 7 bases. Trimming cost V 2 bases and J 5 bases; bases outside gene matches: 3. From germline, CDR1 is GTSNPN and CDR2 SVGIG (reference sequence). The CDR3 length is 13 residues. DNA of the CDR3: TGTGCCTGGAGTAATACAGGGGATCAGCCCCAGCATTTT. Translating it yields CAWSNTGDQPQHF.

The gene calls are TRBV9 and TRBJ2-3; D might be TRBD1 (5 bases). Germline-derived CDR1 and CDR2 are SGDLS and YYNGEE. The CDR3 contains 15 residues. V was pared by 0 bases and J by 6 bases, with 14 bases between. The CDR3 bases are TGTGCCAGCAGCGTAGATGCCAGGGTTACCGATACGCAGTATTTT. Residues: CASSVDARVTDTQYF.

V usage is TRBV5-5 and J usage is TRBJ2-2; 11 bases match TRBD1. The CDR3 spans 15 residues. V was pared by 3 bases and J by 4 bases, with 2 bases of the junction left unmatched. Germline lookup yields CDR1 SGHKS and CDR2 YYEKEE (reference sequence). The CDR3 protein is CASSSDRGPTGELFF. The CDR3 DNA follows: TGTGCCAGCAGCTCGGACAGGGGGCCCACCGGGGAGCTGTTTTTT.

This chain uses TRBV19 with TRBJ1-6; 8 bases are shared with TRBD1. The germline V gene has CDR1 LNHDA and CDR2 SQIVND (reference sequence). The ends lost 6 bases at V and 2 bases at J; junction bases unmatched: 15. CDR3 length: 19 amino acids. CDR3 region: CASSVYTRTGSAYNSPLHF. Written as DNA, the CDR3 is TGTGCCAGTAGCGTATATACCCGGACAGGGTCTGCCTATAATTCACCCCTCCACTTT. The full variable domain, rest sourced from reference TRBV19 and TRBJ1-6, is DGGITQSPKYLFRKEGQNVTLSCEQNLNHDAMYWYRQDPGQGLRLIYYSQIVNDFQKGDIAEGYSVSREKKESFPLTVTSAQKNPTAFYLCASSVYTRTGSAYNSPLHFGNGTRLTVT.

The CDR3: CASSPNGSPLHF. CDR3 sequence (DNA): TGCGCCAGCAGCCCTAACGGTTCACCCCTCCACTTT. V is TRBV5-1 and J is TRBJ1-6; no clear D. Trimming took off 4 bases at V and 9 bases at J, with 8 bases between the two ends. The CDR3 extends over 12 amino acids. The germline gives CDR1 SGHRS, CDR2 YFSETQ.